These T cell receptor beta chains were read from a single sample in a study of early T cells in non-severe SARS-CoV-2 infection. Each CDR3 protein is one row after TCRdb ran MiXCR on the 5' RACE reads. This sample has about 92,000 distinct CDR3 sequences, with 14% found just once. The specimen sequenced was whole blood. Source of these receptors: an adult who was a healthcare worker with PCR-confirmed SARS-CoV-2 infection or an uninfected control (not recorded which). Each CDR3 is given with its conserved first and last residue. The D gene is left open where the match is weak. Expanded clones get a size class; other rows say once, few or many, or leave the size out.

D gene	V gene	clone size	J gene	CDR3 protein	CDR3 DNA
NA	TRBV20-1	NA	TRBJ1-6	CSARESGVEGSLHF	TGCAGTGCTAGAGAATCCGGGGTCGAAGGATCCCTCCACTTT
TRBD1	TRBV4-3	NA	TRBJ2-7	CASSQEGQGWEQYF	TGCGCCAGCAGCCAAGAGGGACAGGGATGGGAGCAGTACTTC
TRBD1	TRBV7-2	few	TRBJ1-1	CASSTTGRGTEAFF	TGTGCCAGCAGCACGACAGGGAGAGGCACTGAAGCTTTCTTT
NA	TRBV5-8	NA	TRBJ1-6	CASSLLMRGSYNSPLHF	TGTGCCAGCAGCTTGTTAATGCGGGGATCCTATAATTCACCCCTCCACTTT
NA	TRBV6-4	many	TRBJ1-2	CASSSTDRVPNYGYTF	TGTGCCAGCAGTAGCACAGATCGGGTACCTAACTATGGCTACACCTTC
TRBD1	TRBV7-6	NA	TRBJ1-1	CASSPTITGVTEAFF	TGTGCCAGCAGCCCTACCATCACAGGGGTTACTGAAGCTTTCTTT
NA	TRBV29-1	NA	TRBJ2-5	CSSEGGSQGTQYF	TGCAGCTCTGAGGGGGGATCCCAGGGGACCCAGTACTTC
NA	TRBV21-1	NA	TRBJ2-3	CASSKGGGGHTDTQYF	TGTGCCAGCAGCAAAGGGGGAGGGGGTCACACAGATACGCAGTATTTT
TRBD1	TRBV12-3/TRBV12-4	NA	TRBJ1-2	CASSLGTGGRSYGYTF	TGTGCCAGCAGTTTGGGGACAGGGGGCCGTTCCTATGGCTACACCTTC
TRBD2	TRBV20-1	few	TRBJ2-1	CSASGGNYNEQFF	TGCAGTGCTAGCGGGGGGAACTACAATGAGCAGTTCTTC
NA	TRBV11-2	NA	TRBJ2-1	CASSLVGGPSYNEQFF	TGTGCCAGCAGCTTAGTGGGCGGTCCCTCCTACAATGAGCAGTTCTTC
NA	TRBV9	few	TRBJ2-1	CASSAGVNEQFF	TGTGCCAGCAGCGCAGGGGTCAATGAGCAGTTCTTC
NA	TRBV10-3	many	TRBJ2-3	CAIRGLGPTDTQYF	TGTGCCATCAGGGGACTGGGGCCCACAGATACGCAGTATTTT
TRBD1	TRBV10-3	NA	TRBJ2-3	CAIRGTADTQYF	TGTGCCATCAGGGGGACAGCAGATACGCAGTATTTT
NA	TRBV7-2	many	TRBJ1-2	CASSSYRETYGYTF	TGTGCCAGCAGCTCTTACAGGGAGACCTATGGCTACACCTTC
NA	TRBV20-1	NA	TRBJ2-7	CSAHPYRAYEQYF	TGCAGTGCCCACCCTTACAGGGCCTACGAGCAGTACTTC
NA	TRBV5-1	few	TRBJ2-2	CASTNFRDTGELFF	TGCGCCAGCACCAACTTCAGGGACACCGGGGAGCTGTTTTTT
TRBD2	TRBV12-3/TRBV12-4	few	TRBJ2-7	CASTAGAVLFYEQYF	TGTGCCAGCACCGCGGGAGCCGTTCTCTTCTACGAGCAGTACTTC
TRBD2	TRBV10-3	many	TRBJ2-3	CAISGLAGGSTDTQYF	TGTGCCATCAGTGGACTAGCGGGGGGCTCCACAGATACGCAGTATTTT
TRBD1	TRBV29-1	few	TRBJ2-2	CSVEIDRGQTGELFF	TGCAGCGTTGAAATAGACAGGGGGCAAACCGGGGAGCTGTTTTTT
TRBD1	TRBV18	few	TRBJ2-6	CASSLQGANSGANVLTF	TGTGCCAGCTCCTTACAGGGGGCCAACTCTGGGGCCAACGTCCTGACTTTC
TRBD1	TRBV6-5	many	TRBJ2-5	CASSGQGARQETQYF	TGTGCCAGCAGTGGACAGGGGGCTAGGCAAGAGACCCAGTACTTC
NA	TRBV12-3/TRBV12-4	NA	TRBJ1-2	CASSLRGSSNGYTF	TGTGCCAGCAGTTTACGGGGGTCCTCCAATGGCTACACCTTC
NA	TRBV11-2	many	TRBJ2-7	CASSLETVPIGEQYF	TGTGCCAGCAGCTTAGAGACGGTTCCGATAGGCGAGCAGTACTTC
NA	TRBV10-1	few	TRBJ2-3	CASSESMLHIGDTQYF	TGCGCCAGCAGTGAGTCAATGCTCCATATAGGAGATACGCAGTATTTT
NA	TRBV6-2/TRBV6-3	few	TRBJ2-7	CASGAGHSYEQYF	TGTGCCAGCGGCGCGGGGCACTCCTACGAGCAGTACTTC
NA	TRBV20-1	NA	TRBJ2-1	CSAQTSLTEQFF	TGCAGTGCTCAGACTAGTTTGACGGAGCAGTTCTTC
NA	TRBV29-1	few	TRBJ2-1	CSASRTADNEQFF	TGCAGCGCCTCTAGGACAGCCGACAATGAGCAGTTCTTC
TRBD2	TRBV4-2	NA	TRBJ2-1	CASRLTSGGTDEQFF	TGTGCCAGCAGACTCACTAGCGGGGGGACCGATGAGCAGTTCTTC
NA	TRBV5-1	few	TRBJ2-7	CASSLSAYEQYF	TGTGCCAGCAGCTTGTCCGCCTACGAGCAGTACTTC
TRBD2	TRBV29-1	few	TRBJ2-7	CSVDGLAGAYEQYF	TGCAGCGTTGATGGGCTAGCGGGGGCCTACGAGCAGTACTTC
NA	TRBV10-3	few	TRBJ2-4	CAISESDRDIQYF	TGTGCCATCAGTGAGTCGGATAGGGACATTCAGTACTTC